The source of this TCR beta chain is a study of T-cell reconstitution after alpha-beta-depleted transplantation in children. This clonotype was picked up one time. Its antigen is not known. Points from the study as a whole: Approximately two months post-transplant, alpha-beta T cells reportedly originated from several hundred expanded graft clones.

J gave up 8 bases and V 4 bases, and 6 bases lay outside the gene matches. Germline CDR1 reads LGHNA; CDR2 reads YNFKEQ. This CDR3 spans 13 amino acids. TCRbeta library preparation incorporated unique molecular identifiers. TCRdb re-called the PCR reads through MiXCR, storing one row per CDR3 protein. This sample has 400,000 to 450,000 distinct CDR3 sequences, with approximately 42% found just once. This material consisted of PBMCs, taken before TCRalphabeta/CD19-depleted stem cell transplant. This rearrangement joins TRBV4-2 to TRBJ1-2, with TRBD1 matching 8 bases. This clonotype was sampled from a girl aged 2 to 9 with aplastic anemia, due to receive a stem cell transplant. The CDR3 DNA follows: TGTGCCAGCAGCCTAGACAGGGGTAACGGCTACACCTTC. Translation gives CASSLDRGNGYTF.